This entry concerns a single TCR beta chain. Antigen unknown. The data are from a study of vaccination and CD4 T cells after COVID-19. The sample's treatment: roughly nine-day PBMC culture with coronavirus spike peptide pools or control peptides (ViraFEST assay). An unexposed donor provided the CD4+ T cells, which were collected before the COVID-19 pandemic (2011-2018). With the Oncomine TCR Beta short-read assay, DNA from cultured CD4+ T cells was sequenced. TCRdb analysed the PCR reads with MiXCR anew, one entry per CDR3 protein. The table lists about 9,000 distinct CDR3 sequences, 48% of them singletons, with roughly 24% in the top ten. The sequenced sample consisted of CD4+ T cells from blood, cultured in vitro. This receptor was identified in a human donor in good health.

CDR3 in DNA: TGTGCCAGCAGCTTGACAGGGGCGGATGGCTACACCTTC. Amino acids: CASSLTGADGYTF. J is TRBJ1-2 and V is TRBV7-8, with 8 nucleotides matching TRBD1. The CDR3 sequence is 13 residues long. V was pared by 3 bases and J by 6 bases, with 3 bases of the junction left unmatched. From germline, CDR1 is SGHVS and CDR2 FQNEAQ.